This T cell receptor beta chain was profiled in a study of blood T cell repertoires in COVID-19. CDR3 length: 13 residues. Germline lookup yields CDR1 SQVTM and CDR2 ANQGSEA. Between the trimmed V and J ends, which lost 1 base and 4 bases, there was a span of 9 bases. Per the authors' pipeline: Estimation of nucleated cell counts relied on the amplification of reference gene primers. The data were produced by immunoSEQ multiplex PCR, yet TCRdb's version contains in-frame clones alone and is incomplete. The V and J calls and clone size come from that table; D and trimming were worked out from the DNA. The table records about 230,000 clones, approximately 82% of them present only once.

Sequencing was performed on peripheral blood. The chain employs TRBV29-1 and TRBJ2-3; no clear D gene. This clonotype was sampled from a man older than 75 with acute or convalescent COVID-19. The CDR3 region is CSVEGAPPDTQYF. The CDR3 DNA reads as TGCAGCGTTGAAGGGGCTCCCCCAGATACGCAGTATTTT.